This T cell receptor (beta chain) was obtained from a study of molecular identifiers for immune sequencing clone quantification (dated by TCRdb to the late 2010s). The study in broad terms: In a replicate experiment, RNA from about 21,000 or 97,000 naive CD8 T cells was split into five aliquots, four of which were sequenced. CD8 T cells were used in a methods study to benchmark molecular-identifier clustering-based TCR repertoire sequencing (MIDCIRS) and TCR RNA copy counting.

According to the germline V gene (reference sequence), CDR1 reads DFQATT and CDR2 reads SNEGSKA. Cut back by 2 bases and 7 bases, the V and J ends lie 14 bases apart. From the cysteine through the phenylalanine, the CDR3 covers 14 amino acids. The CDR3 DNA has 42 bases and is translated from base 1. The protocol used for the library was PCR. These reads were obtained on a NextSeq 500. Bulk TCR libraries were generated as previously described, with the TCR primers listed in Table S5 used. The Qiagen AllPrep DNA/RNA kit was used to purify total RNA. Reads from multiple sequencing runs of the same library were pooled before analysis. As for how the authors treated the data: Reads were retained only if their TCR constant sequence matched exactly, and those retained reads were trimmed to 150 nt and grouped according to their 12-nt molecular barcodes. Reads within each barcode group were sub-clustered using a 15% Levenshtein threshold, and quality-weighted consensus sequences were constructed for each RNA molecule. Non-functional sequences were discarded, and so were lower-count sequences lying one edit away from another sequence. Based on fitting two negative binomial distributions, any barcode sub-cluster with under 20% of the maximum read count was discarded. TCRdb trimmed public reads at Q25 via fastp, called clones via MiXCR and kept in-frame beta chains. Rows matching on CDR3 protein sequence are summarized as one entry with the most common DNA and genes. These V and J calls are TCRdb output, not the study's own analysis. The sample has roughly 630,000 distinct CDR3 sequences on record, roughly 23% of them singletons. The top ten clonotypes cover about 0.84% of the sample.

Libraries of naive CD8 T cells were built from approximately 20,000 to 980,000 sorted cells, with 10%, 30% or 50% of the purified RNA used. Naive CD8 T cells were FACS-sorted as CD8+CD4-CCR7+CD45RA+ on a BD FACSAria II into RLT Plus buffer. To test detection sensitivity, Jurkat RNA equivalent to more than 8 TCR copies was spiked into samples of roughly 18,000-1,000,000 naive CD8 T cells. CD8 T cells were enriched using RosetteSep CD8+ T Cell Enrichment Cocktail and Ficoll-Paque, and the enriched cells then underwent ACK red cell lysis. Findings and caveats that apply to the study as a whole: Naive libraries contained spiked-in Jurkat TCR RNA (approximately ten copies' worth), which is not part of the donor repertoire. Highly expanded clone sizes could be underestimated because identical TCR molecules may share a barcode. In CMV-specific effector cells, over 98% of molecules were held by clones above 20 RNA copies, whereas under 1% of molecules were held by such clones in naive cells. About 3 recovered TCR RNA copies per cell were obtained by modeling, versus roughly 10 by digital PCR, implying a capture efficiency of around 28%. When barcode sub-clustering was left out, chimeric consensus sequences inflated TCR diversity, with chimeras reaching as high as 47%. Spiked-in Jurkat TCR RNA equivalent to a single cell was reported to be detectable even among 850,000 to 1,000,000 naive CD8 T cells.

This clonotype came up a few times. Its antigen specificity is not known. There are no base qualities to consult, and no much larger clone falls within one base. What was sequenced was naive CD8+ T cells from blood, with Jurkat cell RNA spiked in. According to the study, the label for this sample's cell subset or site signals: FACS-sorted CD8+CD4-CCR7+CD45RA+ naive T cells. Recombination joined TRBV20-1 with TRBJ2-2; the D region possibly corresponds to TRBD1 (6 bases align). This receptor was identified in a human donor in good health. Some libraries in this study had Jurkat cell RNA spiked in. At the DNA level, the sequence is TGCAGTGCTAGACGTCAGGGGACGGGCGGGGAGCTGTTTTTT. Its amino acids are CSARRQGTGGELFF.